A selection of T cell receptor beta chains follows, all from one sample in a study of control samples from healthy donors and cancer patients. The method was immunoSEQ multiplex PCR; TCRdb's version includes in-frame clones alone and lacks a portion of them. The sample gives some 130,000 clones, roughly 89% of which show up once; 4.5% to 7% is in the top ten. Sequenced material: blood. All receptors come from a man between 18 and 35 years old in good health. The CDR3 runs from the conserved cysteine through the conserved F or W. The D gene is left open where the match is weak. The size entry is marked missing in some rows and otherwise reads once, few, many or a size class.

-	TRBV2	-	TRBJ1-1	CASSRDMNTEAFF	TGTGCCAGCAGCCGAGATATGAACACTGAAGCTTTCTTT
-	TRBV19	-	TRBJ1-2	CASSPDGVFYGYTF	TGTGCCAGTAGTCCCGACGGAGTCTTCTATGGCTACACCTTC
-	TRBV5-1	-	TRBJ1-5	CASRRDSNQPQHF	TGCGCCAGCAGGAGAGATAGCAATCAGCCCCAGCATTTT
-	TRBV11-2	-	TRBJ1-2	CASSLLGTGYGYTF	TGTGCCAGCAGCTTACTCGGCACCGGCTATGGCTACACCTTC
TRBD1	TRBV7-2	once	TRBJ1-5	CASSRQGYSNQPQHF	TGTGCCAGCAGTCGACAGGGCTATAGCAATCAGCCCCAGCATTTT
TRBD2	TRBV19	-	TRBJ2-2	CASSIAGTPPGELFF	TGTGCCAGTAGCATAGCGGGGACACCTCCCGGGGAGCTGTTTTTT
-	TRBV7-9	-	TRBJ2-6	CASHREANVLTF	TGTGCCAGTCATCGCGAGGCCAACGTCCTGACTTTC
-	TRBV19	-	TRBJ1-5	CASRGIRDNQPQHF	TGTGCCAGTAGGGGGATCAGGGATAATCAGCCCCAGCATTTT
-	TRBV5-4	once	TRBJ2-5	CASSLDLGWETQYF	TGTGCCAGCAGCTTGGATTTGGGGTGGGAGACCCAGTACTTC
-	TRBV18	-	TRBJ1-6	CASSEGASPLHF	TGTGCCAGCTCGGAGGGCGCTTCACCCCTCCACTTT
-	TRBV30	-	TRBJ1-2	CAWSVAGDYGYTF	TGTGCCTGGAGTGTCGCCGGGGACTATGGCTACACCTTC
TRBD1	TRBV7-9	-	TRBJ1-6	CASSKDRGGSPLHF	TGTGCCAGCAGCAAGGACAGGGGTGGGTCACCCCTCCACTTT
-	TRBV7-9	once	TRBJ2-5	CASSPALEAQYF	TGTGCCAGCAGCCCTGCGCTTGAGGCCCAGTACTTC
TRBD1	TRBV6-5	-	TRBJ1-1	CASTPGGDEAFF	TGTGCCAGCACCCCAGGGGGGGATGAAGCTTTCTTT
-	TRBV5-5	once	TRBJ1-1	CASSLAWTANTEAFF	TGTGCCAGCAGCTTGGCTTGGACAGCGAACACTGAAGCTTTCTTT
-	TRBV5-4	-	TRBJ2-3	CASSSRTESTDTQYF	TGTGCCAGCAGCTCACGGACAGAAAGCACAGATACGCAGTATTTT
-	TRBV15	-	TRBJ2-5	CATSDGPQETQYF	TGTGCCACCAGCGACGGGCCTCAAGAGACCCAGTACTTC
TRBD2	TRBV18	-	TRBJ2-1	CASSPRTSGGLNEQFF	TGTGCCAGCTCACCTCGGACTAGCGGGGGGTTAAATGAGCAGTTCTTC
-	TRBV6-1	-	TRBJ1-4	CASSEVPVGEKLFF	TGTGCCAGCAGTGAAGTCCCGGTGGGGGAAAAACTGTTTTTT
-	TRBV28	-	TRBJ2-3	CASSTDTQYF	TGTGCCAGCAGCACAGATACGCAGTATTTT
-	TRBV6-2/TRBV6-3	-	TRBJ1-2	CASSSGQYGYTF	TGTGCCAGCAGTTCGGGACAATATGGCTACACCTTC
TRBD1	TRBV29-1	few	TRBJ1-3	CSVVGQGGNTIYF	TGCAGCGTTGTGGGACAGGGAGGAAACACCATATATTTT
-	TRBV28	few	TRBJ1-2	CASSLWEEVGGYTF	TGTGCCAGCAGTTTATGGGAGGAGGTGGGCGGCTACACCTTC
-	TRBV14	once	TRBJ1-2	CASSLRQDGRYGYTF	TGTGCCAGCAGCCTGAGACAGGATGGTAGATATGGCTACACCTTC
-	TRBV3-1/TRBV3-2	-	TRBJ1-2	CASSQDWSGSYGYTF	TGTGCCAGCAGCCAAGATTGGTCCGGTAGCTATGGCTACACCTTC
-	TRBV5-1	-	TRBJ2-1	CASSLAWLGVEHNEQFF	TGCGCCAGCAGCTTGGCTTGGTTGGGTGTGGAACACAATGAGCAGTTCTTC
-	TRBV12-5	once	TRBJ1-2	CASALGEPNYGYTF	TGTGCTAGTGCCCTAGGGGAGCCCAACTATGGCTACACCTTC
TRBD1	TRBV15	-	TRBJ2-7	CATSRDFGDSLTYEQYF	TGTGCCACCAGCAGAGATTTTGGGGACAGTCTAACCTACGAGCAGTACTTC
-	TRBV11-2	-	TRBJ1-1	CASTSLRIGRQTEAFF	TGTGCCAGCACCTCTCTCCGGATAGGTAGGCAGACTGAAGCTTTCTTT
-	TRBV25-1	-	TRBJ1-4	CASSGNSEKLFF	TGTGCCAGCAGTGGAAACAGTGAAAAACTGTTTTTT
-	TRBV14	once	TRBJ2-1	CASSRIGGNEQFF	TGTGCCAGCAGCCGGATAGGGGGGAATGAGCAGTTCTTC
-	TRBV27	once	TRBJ1-2	CASSLIGAYGYTF	TGTGCCAGCAGTCTAATCGGGGCCTATGGCTACACCTTC
-	TRBV30	-	TRBJ1-1	CAWGRASPEAFF	TGTGCCTGGGGGCGGGCTTCCCCTGAAGCTTTCTTT
-	TRBV19	-	TRBJ2-7	CASKPGQNEQYF	TGTGCCAGTAAGCCAGGCCAAAACGAGCAGTACTTC
TRBD1	TRBV3-1/TRBV3-2	-	TRBJ2-2	CASSQVARQGVFF	TGTGCCAGCAGCCAAGTTGCCCGACAGGGGGTGTTTTTT
-	TRBV6-6	-	TRBJ2-1	CASRIGQGRNEQFF	TGTGCCAGCAGAATCGGGCAGGGTCGGAATGAGCAGTTCTTC
TRBD2	TRBV5-4	once	TRBJ2-2	CASSLAGRTGELFF	TGTGCCAGCAGCTTAGCGGGGAGAACCGGGGAGCTGTTTTTT
-	TRBV11-3	-	TRBJ1-2	CASSPRRDEGYTF	TGTGCCAGCAGCCCCCGAAGGGACGAGGGCTACACCTTC
-	TRBV30	-	TRBJ1-2	CAWIRGPFGYTF	TGTGCCTGGATCCGGGGGCCCTTTGGCTACACCTTC
-	TRBV5-4	once	TRBJ1-1	CASSSKLGNTEAFF	TGTGCCAGCAGCTCCAAACTCGGGAACACTGAAGCTTTCTTT
-	TRBV19	once	TRBJ2-5	CASSVSGSSGETQYF	TGTGCCAGTAGTGTCTCGGGTAGCTCCGGAGAGACCCAGTACTTC
-	TRBV5-6	-	TRBJ2-1	CASSLLGRSHYNEQFF	TGTGCCAGCAGCCTCCTTGGGCGGTCGCACTACAATGAGCAGTTCTTC
TRBD1	TRBV12-5	-	TRBJ2-1	CASGLVRLDRGRSYNEQFF	TGTGCTAGTGGTTTGGTACGATTGGACAGGGGTAGGTCCTACAATGAGCAGTTCTTC
-	TRBV20-1	-	TRBJ2-5	CSARRRETQYF	TGCAGTGCCCGGCGGAGGGAGACCCAGTACTTC
-	TRBV27	-	TRBJ1-1	CASRPTLGRVTEAFF	TGTGCCAGCAGACCCACCTTGGGGCGGGTCACTGAAGCTTTCTTT
-	TRBV25-1	-	TRBJ2-3	CASIASDTDTDTQYF	TGTGCCAGCATTGCCTCGGACACCGACACAGATACGCAGTATTTT
TRBD2	TRBV9	-	TRBJ2-3	CASSVTSGHTDTQYF	TGTGCCAGCAGCGTTACTAGCGGACACACAGATACGCAGTATTTT
-	TRBV5-6	once	TRBJ1-4	CASSLDRYEKLFF	TGTGCCAGCAGCTTGGACAGATATGAAAAACTGTTTTTT
TRBD2	TRBV7-2	-	TRBJ2-1	CASSGLAGGSSHEQFF	TGTGCCAGCAGCGGACTAGCGGGGGGGTCGAGCCATGAGCAGTTCTTC
-	TRBV29-1	-	TRBJ1-2	CSDGETNYGYTF	TGCAGCGATGGGGAAACTAACTATGGCTACACCTTC
TRBD2	TRBV9	-	TRBJ2-5	CASSVGSLAGASYQETQYF	TGTGCCAGCAGCGTAGGTAGCCTAGCGGGGGCCTCGTACCAAGAGACCCAGTACTTC
-	TRBV10-3	-	TRBJ1-2	CAISQGNRRNYGYTF	TGTGCCATCAGCCAGGGAAATCGAAGGAACTATGGCTACACCTTC
-	TRBV19	-	TRBJ1-2	CASSFGTRGYTF	TGTGCCAGTAGTTTCGGGACGAGAGGCTACACCTTC
-	TRBV25-1	-	TRBJ2-1	CASSSPPGQAINNEQFF	TGTGCCAGCAGTTCACCCCCAGGGCAGGCGATAAACAATGAGCAGTTCTTC
-	TRBV21-1	-	TRBJ1-2	CASSNLTENYGYTF	TGTGCCAGCAGCAATCTTACGGAGAACTATGGCTACACCTTC
-	TRBV4-1	-	TRBJ1-1	CASSQAPGVAFF	TGCGCCAGCAGCCAAGCCCCAGGGGTAGCTTTCTTT
-	TRBV21-1	-	TRBJ1-3	CASSKAMEDENTIYF	TGTGCCAGCAGCAAAGCGATGGAAGATGAAAACACCATATATTTT
-	TRBV24-1	-	TRBJ2-5	CATSIAKRKTQYF	TGTGCCACCAGTATAGCAAAAAGAAAGACCCAGTACTTC